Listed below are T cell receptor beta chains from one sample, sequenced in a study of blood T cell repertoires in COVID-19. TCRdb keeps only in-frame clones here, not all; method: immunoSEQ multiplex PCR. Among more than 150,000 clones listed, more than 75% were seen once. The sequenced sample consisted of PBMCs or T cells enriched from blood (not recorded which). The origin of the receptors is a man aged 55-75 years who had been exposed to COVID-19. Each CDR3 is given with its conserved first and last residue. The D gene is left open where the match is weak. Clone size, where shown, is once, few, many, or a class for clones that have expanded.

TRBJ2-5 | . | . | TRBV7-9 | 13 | CASSLLLAETQYF | TGTGCCAGCAGCTTACTCCTAGCAGAGACCCAGTACTTC
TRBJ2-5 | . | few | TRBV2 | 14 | CASSGGLLQETQYF | TGTGCCAGCAGTGGAGGACTCCTCCAAGAGACCCAGTACTTC
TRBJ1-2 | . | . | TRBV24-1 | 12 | CAIQQGNYGYTF | TGTGCCATCCAACAGGGAAACTATGGCTACACCTTC
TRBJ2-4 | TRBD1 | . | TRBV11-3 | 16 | CASSSTGGWGKNIQYF | TGTGCCAGCAGCTCAACAGGGGGCTGGGGCAAAAACATTCAGTACTTC
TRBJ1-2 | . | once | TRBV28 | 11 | CASSLEYGYTF | TGTGCCAGCAGCCTCGAGTATGGCTACACCTTC
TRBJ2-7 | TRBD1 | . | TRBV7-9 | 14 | CASSLMDRTYEQYF | TGTGCCAGCAGCTTAATGGACAGGACCTACGAGCAGTACTTC
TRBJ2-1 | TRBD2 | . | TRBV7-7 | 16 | CASSPRASGNYNEQFF | TGTGCCAGCAGCCCACGAGCAAGCGGGAACTACAATGAGCAGTTCTTC
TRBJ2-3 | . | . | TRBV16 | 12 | CASSQGQNTQYF | TGTGCCAGCAGCCAAGGGCAGAATACGCAGTATTTT
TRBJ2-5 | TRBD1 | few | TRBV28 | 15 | CASSSDQGAQETQYF | TGTGCCAGCAGTTCAGACCAGGGGGCCCAAGAGACCCAGTACTTC
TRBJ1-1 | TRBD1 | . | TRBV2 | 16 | CASTQQGAWGSTEAFF | TGTGCCAGCACGCAGCAGGGGGCATGGGGGAGCACTGAAGCTTTCTTT
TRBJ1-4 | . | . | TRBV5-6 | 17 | CASSLLRDTSTNEKLFF | TGTGCCAGCAGCTTGTTGAGGGACACCTCAACTAATGAAAAACTGTTTTTT
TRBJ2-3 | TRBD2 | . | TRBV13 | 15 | CASSVSGRNTDTQYF | TGTGCCAGCAGCGTAAGCGGGAGGAACACAGATACGCAGTATTTT
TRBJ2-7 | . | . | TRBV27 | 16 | CASSFLGTQNPYEQYF | TGTGCCAGCAGTTTCTTGGGGACACAAAACCCCTACGAGCAGTACTTC
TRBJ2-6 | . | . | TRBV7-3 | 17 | CASSLQGRLPGANVLTF | TGTGCCAGCAGCTTACAGGGAAGGTTACCTGGGGCCAACGTCCTGACTTTC
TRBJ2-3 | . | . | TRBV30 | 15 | CAFQRLGARGDTQYF | TGTGCCTTCCAGCGGTTAGGCGCCAGGGGCGATACGCAGTATTTT
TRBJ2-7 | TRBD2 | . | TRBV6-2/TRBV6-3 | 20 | CASSYSTASGRGGVLYEQYF | TGTGCCAGCAGTTACTCGACGGCTAGCGGGAGAGGAGGCGTACTCTACGAGCAGTACTTC
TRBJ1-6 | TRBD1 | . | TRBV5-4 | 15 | CASSRSGTANSPLHF | TGTGCCAGCAGCCGTTCGGGGACAGCGAATTCACCCCTCCACTTT
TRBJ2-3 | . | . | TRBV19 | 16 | CASSIGPGQRTDTQYF | TGTGCCAGTAGCATCGGACCGGGACAACGCACAGATACGCAGTATTTT
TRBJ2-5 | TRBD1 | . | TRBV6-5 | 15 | CASTLGQGVVETQYF | TGTGCCAGCACCTTGGGACAGGGGGTGGTGGAGACCCAGTACTTC
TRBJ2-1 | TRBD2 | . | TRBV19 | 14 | CASTIAGSYNEQFF | TGTGCCAGCACCATAGCGGGCTCCTACAATGAGCAGTTCTTC
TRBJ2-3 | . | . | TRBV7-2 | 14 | CASSLRALTDTQYF | TGTGCCAGCAGCTTGAGGGCCCTCACAGATACGCAGTATTTT
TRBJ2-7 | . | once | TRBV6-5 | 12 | CASKGGPYEQYF | TGTGCCAGCAAGGGGGGGCCCTACGAGCAGTACTTC
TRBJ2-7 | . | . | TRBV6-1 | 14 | CASSELLGAYEQYF | TGTGCCAGCAGTGAACTGCTAGGCGCCTACGAGCAGTACTTC
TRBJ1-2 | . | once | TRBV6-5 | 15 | CASSYSAGANYGYTF | TGTGCCAGCAGTTACTCCGCGGGTGCTAACTATGGCTACACCTTC
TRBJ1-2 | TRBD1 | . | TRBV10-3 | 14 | CAISSRQGSYGYTF | TGTGCCATCAGTTCGAGACAGGGCTCCTATGGCTACACCTTC
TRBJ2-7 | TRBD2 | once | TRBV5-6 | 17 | CASSPPIGGVPPYEQYF | TGTGCCAGCAGCCCGCCGATCGGGGGGGTACCCCCCTACGAGCAGTACTTC
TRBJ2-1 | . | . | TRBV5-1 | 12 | CASSSEGNEQFF | TGCGCCAGCAGCTCCGAGGGCAATGAGCAGTTCTTC
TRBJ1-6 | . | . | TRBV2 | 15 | CASSDRLGANSPLHF | TGTGCCAGCAGTGACCGATTAGGAGCTAATTCACCCCTCCACTTT
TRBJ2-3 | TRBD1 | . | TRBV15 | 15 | CATSRETGGTDTQYF | TGTGCCACCAGCAGAGAGACAGGGGGCACAGATACGCAGTATTTT
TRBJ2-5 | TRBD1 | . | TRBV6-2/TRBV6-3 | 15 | CASSSVSGGQETQYF | TGTGCCAGCAGTTCCGTATCAGGGGGCCAAGAGACCCAGTACTTC
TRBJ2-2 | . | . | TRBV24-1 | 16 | CATSDLLGSNTGELFF | TGTGCCACCAGTGATTTGCTCGGGTCGAACACCGGGGAGCTGTTTTTT
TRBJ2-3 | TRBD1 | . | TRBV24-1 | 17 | CATSDPKGGEGTDTQYF | TGTGCCACCAGTGATCCTAAAGGGGGCGAAGGCACAGATACGCAGTATTTT
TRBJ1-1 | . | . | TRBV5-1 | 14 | CASSGGTMNTEAFF | TGCGCCAGCAGCGGCGGAACAATGAACACTGAAGCTTTCTTT
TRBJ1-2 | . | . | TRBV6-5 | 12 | CASSLGGGGYTF | TGTGCCAGCAGTTTGGGCGGGGGAGGCTACACCTTC
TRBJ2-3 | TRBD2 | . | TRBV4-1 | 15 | CASSMGLASTDTQYF | TGCGCCAGCAGCATGGGACTAGCGAGCACAGATACGCAGTATTTT
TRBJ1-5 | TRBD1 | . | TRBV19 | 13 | CASSPTGNQPQHF | TGTGCCAGTAGTCCGACAGGGAATCAGCCCCAGCATTTT
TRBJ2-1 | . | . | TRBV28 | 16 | CASSLPSSGTGHEQFF | TGTGCCAGCAGTTTGCCATCATCAGGGACTGGTCATGAGCAGTTCTTC
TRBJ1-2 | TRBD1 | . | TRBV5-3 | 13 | CARSFRGNYGYTF | TGTGCCAGAAGCTTCAGGGGGAACTATGGCTACACCTTC
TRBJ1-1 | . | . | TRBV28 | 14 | CASSFEGTNPEAFF | TGTGCCAGCAGTTTCGAAGGGACAAACCCTGAAGCTTTCTTT
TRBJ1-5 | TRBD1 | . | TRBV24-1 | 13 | CATTGGAGQPQHF | TGTGCCACCACAGGGGGCGCAGGGCAGCCCCAGCATTTT
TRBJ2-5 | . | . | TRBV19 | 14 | CASRRQDYQETQYF | TGTGCCAGTAGGCGACAGGATTACCAAGAGACCCAGTACTTC
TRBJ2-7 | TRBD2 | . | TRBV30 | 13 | CAWSVLAGGEQYF | TGTGCCTGGAGTGTACTAGCGGGAGGCGAGCAGTACTTC
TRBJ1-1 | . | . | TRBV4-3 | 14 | CASSSRGRGAEAFF | TGCGCCAGCAGCTCCAGGGGTAGGGGCGCTGAAGCTTTCTTT
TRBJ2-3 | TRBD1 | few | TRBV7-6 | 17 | CASSLGVGQGSTDTQYF | TGTGCCAGCAGCTTGGGAGTCGGACAGGGGAGCACAGATACGCAGTATTTT
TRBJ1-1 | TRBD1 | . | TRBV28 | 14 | CASSFRTGNTEAFF | TGTGCCAGCAGTTTCAGGACAGGGAACACTGAAGCTTTCTTT
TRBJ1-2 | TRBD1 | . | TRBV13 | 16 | CASSLGATGGSYGYTF | TGTGCCAGCAGCTTAGGCGCTACAGGGGGCAGCTATGGCTACACCTTC
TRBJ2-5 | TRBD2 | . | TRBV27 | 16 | CASSLLLAGGRETQYF | TGTGCCAGCAGTCTACTCCTAGCGGGAGGGCGAGAGACCCAGTACTTC
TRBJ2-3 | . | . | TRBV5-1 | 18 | CASSLVFPPVSSTDTQYF | TGCGCCAGCAGCTTGGTATTCCCCCCCGTTTCTAGCACAGATACGCAGTATTTT
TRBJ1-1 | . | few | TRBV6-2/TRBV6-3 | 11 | CASSYPSEAFF | TGTGCCAGCAGTTATCCCAGTGAAGCTTTCTTT
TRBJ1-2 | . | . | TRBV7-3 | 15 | CASSLSGGLDYGYTF | TGTGCCAGCAGCTTATCGGGGGGGCTGGACTATGGCTACACCTTC
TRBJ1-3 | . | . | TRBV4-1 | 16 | CASSPGEWGDINTIYF | TGCGCCAGCAGCCCAGGCGAGTGGGGAGATATAAACACCATATATTTT